The 20 T cell receptor beta chains listed next were all sequenced from one sample in a study of T cell responses to AZD1222 COVID-19 vaccine. TCRdb's copy holds only in-frame clones and misses some; the assay was immunoSEQ multiplex PCR. The sample contains fewer than 120,000 clones, about nine tenths of which appear only once. The specimen was peripheral blood, collected 28 days after the second AZD1222 dose. Receptors were obtained from an adult who received the AZD1222 COVID-19 vaccine.

In this sample, this clone turned up once. The rearrangement uses TRBV7-2 and TRBJ2-3; 12 nucleotides agree with TRBD2. This CDR3 is built from 15 residues. CDR1 and CDR2 from the germline V gene are SGHTA and FQGNSA. V trimming: 4 bases; J trimming: 7 bases; junction bases outside the gene matches: 6. The CDR3 is CASSSSGGAGYTQYF. CDR3 bases: TGTGCCAGCAGCTCTAGCGGGGGGGCTGGGTATACGCAGTATTTT.

The chain combines TRBV5-5 with TRBJ1-5; D ambiguous. The CDR3 loop spans 14 amino acids. The V and J ends lost 1 base and 0 bases respectively, with 5 bases between them. From germline, CDR1 is SGHKS and CDR2 YYEKEE (reference sequence). CDR3 sequence (DNA): TGTGCCAGCAGCTTGCTAGATAGCAATCAGCCCCAGCATTTT. Translating gives CASSLLDSNQPQHF.

The CDR3 nucleotides are TGCGCCAGCAGTGAGTTTAAACTAGCGGGGGGGATCCCCGGAGATACGCAGTATTTT. Encoded protein: CASSEFKLAGGIPGDTQYF. J is TRBJ2-3 and V is TRBV10-2; 13 bases fit TRBD2. V trimming: 1 base; J trimming: 5 bases; junction bases outside the gene matches: 12. Germline values: CDR1 WSHSY, CDR2 SAAADI. The CDR3 spans 19 residues.

The chain couples TRBV12-3 or TRBV12-4 to TRBJ1-4, with D unclear. The CDR3 is 12 residues long. Trimming stripped 1 base from V and 10 bases from J, with 7 bases between. CDR3 DNA: TGTGCCAGCAGTTTAGAAGCTACAAAACTGTTTTTT. Translating it yields CASSLEATKLFF.

The gene calls are TRBV2 and TRBJ1-4, with D possibly matching TRBD1 (5 bases). The CDR3 contains 14 residues. The germline gives CDR1 SNHLY, CDR2 FYNNEI. The V and J ends lost 9 bases and 4 bases respectively, with 15 bases between them. The CDR3 here is CASKPRQFNEKLFF. The CDR3 DNA reads TGTGCCAGTAAGCCTCGACAGTTTAATGAAAAACTGTTTTTT. Supplemented by reference TRBV2 and TRBJ1-4, the full variable domain reads EPEVTQTPSHQVTQMGQEVILRCVPISNHLYFYWYRQILGQKVEFLVSFYNNEISEKSEIFDDQFSVERPDGSNFTLKIRSTKLEDSAMYFCASKPRQFNEKLFFGSGTQLSVL.

V gene TRBV6-5 combines with J gene TRBJ1-2; D is uncertain. Germline CDR1 reads MNHEY; CDR2 reads SVGAGI. V lost 2 bases and J 4 bases, leaving 8 bases between the germline ends. CDR3 length: 13 residues. CDR3 loop: CASSYGDPYGYTF. The DNA of the CDR3 is TGTGCCAGCAGTTACGGGGATCCCTATGGCTACACCTTC.

This clone was seen once. The chain couples TRBV4-3 to TRBJ2-5; tentative D call: TRBD2 (7 bases). There are 14 residues in the CDR3. V gave up 6 bases and J gave up 5 bases, with 16 bases separating them. The germline V gene encodes CDR1 LGHNA and CDR2 YSLEER. This chain's CDR3 is CASSQTGGRETQYF. The CDR3, as DNA: TGCGCCAGCAGTCAGACCGGGGGGCGGGAGACCCAGTACTTC.

This chain connects TRBV28 to TRBJ2-2; TRBD1 aligns across 9 bases. CDR1 and CDR2 from the germline V gene are MDHEN and SYDVKM. The CDR3 runs to 16 residues. V trimming: 5 bases; J trimming: 1 base; junction bases outside the gene matches: 5. CDR3 nucleotide sequence: TGTGCCAGCAGTGCTGACAGGGGGAAGAACACCGGGGAGCTGTTTTTT. Translated: CASSADRGKNTGELFF.

The J gene is TRBJ2-6, the V gene TRBV6-2 or TRBV6-3; the match to TRBD1 covers 8 bases. The CDR3 covers 15 residues. Germline V gene sequence: CDR1 MNHEY, CDR2 SVGEGT. With V trimmed by 6 bases and J by 3 bases, 4 bases remained unmatched. The CDR3 loop reads CASSQGASGANVLTF. The CDR3, as DNA: TGTGCCAGCAGCCAGGGGGCGAGTGGGGCCAACGTCCTGACTTTC.

This chain joins TRBV5-4 and TRBJ2-5, with 7 bases that match TRBD2. Germline loops: CDR1 SGHNT, CDR2 YYREEE (reference sequence). V gave up 3 bases and J gave up 1 base; unmatched junction bases: 9. This CDR3 comprises 16 residues. CDR3 in amino acids: CASSSASGLPQETQYF. The DNA of the CDR3 is TGTGCCAGCAGCTCAGCCTCGGGACTACCCCAAGAGACCCAGTACTTC.

The gene calls are TRBV4-2 and TRBJ2-1, with D uncertain. V was cut by 3 bases and J by 5 bases, with 17 bases left in between. The V gene's germline CDR1 is LGHNA and CDR2 YNFKEQ. The CDR3 is 16 residues long. DNA of the CDR3: TGTGCCAGCAGCCACCCCGGGCGAGGCCCCAACAATGAGCAGTTCTTC. The encoded protein is CASSHPGRGPNNEQFF.

The rearrangement joins TRBV7-2 to TRBJ2-7; no firm D call. This CDR3 contains 14 residues. CDR1 and CDR2 from the germline V gene are SGHTA and FQGNSA. With 5 bases removed from V and 2 bases from J, the gap between germline ends came to 13 bases. In DNA form, the CDR3 reads TGTGCCAGCAGCCCATCTTCGCCAACCTACGAGCAGTACTTC. Protein product: CASSPSSPTYEQYF.

The CDR3, as DNA: TGTGCCAACGACGGGAACACTGAAGCTTTCTTT. This encodes CANDGNTEAFF. This chain links TRBV12-3 or TRBV12-4 with TRBJ1-1; D call uncertain. The CDR3 consists of 11 residues. Trimming cost V 10 bases and J 1 base, with 7 bases left between them.

This chain connects TRBV30 to TRBJ1-5; D gene ambiguous. The V gene's germline CDR1 is GTSNPN and CDR2 SVGIG (reference sequence). Trimming took 2 bases from V and 2 from J, leaving 10 bases between them. This CDR3 is 14 amino acids long. The CDR3 nucleotides read TGTGCCTGGAGTCCAGGTTTTGGCAATCAGCCCCAGCATTTT. Protein sequence: CAWSPGFGNQPQHF.

The chain combines TRBV5-1 with TRBJ2-1; 8 bases map to TRBD1. Germline loops: CDR1 SGHRS, CDR2 YFSETQ. The CDR3 runs 15 residues. J was trimmed by 0 bases and V by 4 bases; bases with no gene match: 3. CDR3 bases: TGCGCCAGCAGCCCTACAGGGGGCTCCTACAATGAGCAGTTCTTC. Its protein product is CASSPTGGSYNEQFF.

The V and J genes are TRBV30 and TRBJ1-2; 7 nucleotides match TRBD1. Germline V gene lookup returns CDR1 GTSNPN and CDR2 SVGIG (reference sequence). V gave up 5 bases and J gave up 3 bases; unmatched junction bases: 6. The CDR3 consists of 13 residues. The CDR3 region has the DNA TGTGCCTGGGACAGGGAGGTGGACTATGGCTACACCTTC. The encoded protein is CAWDREVDYGYTF.

The genes are TRBV3-1 (or the pseudogene TRBV3-2) and TRBJ2-3; 7 bases line up with TRBD1. Unmatched junction bases numbered 10, after V lost 5 bases and J lost 2 bases. The length of the CDR3 is 16 residues. Germline CDR1 reads LGHDT; CDR2 reads YNNKEL (reference sequence). CDR3 in DNA: TGTGCCAGCAGCGACCGACAGGGAACGTCCACAGATACGCAGTATTTT. Translation: CASSDRQGTSTDTQYF.

J is TRBJ2-7 and V is TRBV5-6; TRBD2 might be the D (5 bases). Looked up from germline, CDR1 is SGHDT and CDR2 is YYEEEE. This CDR3 is built from 14 residues. V was cut by 5 bases and J by 1 base, with 13 bases left in between. The CDR3 DNA follows: TGTGCCAGCAGGCCCGCGAGGGAATCCTACGAGCAGTACTTC. Its translation is CASRPARESYEQYF.

This clone was seen once. The rearrangement joins TRBV4-3 to TRBJ1-2, with 9 bases matching TRBD1. V shed 0 bases, J shed 4 bases, and the junction held 3 bases outside the gene matches. The length of the CDR3 is 15 residues. Germline values: CDR1 LGHNA, CDR2 YSLEER. This chain's CDR3 is CASSQDLTGGYGYTF. The CDR3 DNA reads as TGCGCCAGCAGCCAAGATCTGACAGGGGGCTATGGCTACACCTTC.

The chain links TRBV27 to TRBJ2-7; 10 bases line up with TRBD1. Trimming removed 10 bases from V and 1 base from J; junction bases left unmatched: 10. The CDR3 contains 15 residues. The germline V gene has CDR1 MNHEY and CDR2 SMNVEV (reference sequence). CDR3 in DNA: TGTGCCACCGCCCCGGTGGGACAGGGGTCCTACGAGCAGTACTTC. Its translation is CATAPVGQGSYEQYF.